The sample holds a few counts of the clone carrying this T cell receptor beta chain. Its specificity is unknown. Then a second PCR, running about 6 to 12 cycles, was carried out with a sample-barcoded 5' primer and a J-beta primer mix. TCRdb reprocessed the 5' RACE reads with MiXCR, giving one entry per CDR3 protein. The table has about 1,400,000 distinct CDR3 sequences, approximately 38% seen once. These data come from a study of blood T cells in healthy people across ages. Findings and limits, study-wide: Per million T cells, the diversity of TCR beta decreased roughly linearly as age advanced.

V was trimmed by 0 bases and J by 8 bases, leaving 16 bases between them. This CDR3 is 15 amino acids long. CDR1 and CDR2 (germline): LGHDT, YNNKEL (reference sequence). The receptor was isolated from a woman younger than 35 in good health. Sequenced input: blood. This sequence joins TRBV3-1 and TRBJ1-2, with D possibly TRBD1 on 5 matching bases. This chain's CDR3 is CASSQEGSGRAGYTF. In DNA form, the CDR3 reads TGTGCCAGCAGCCAAGAAGGGAGTGGCAGGGCCGGCTACACCTTC.